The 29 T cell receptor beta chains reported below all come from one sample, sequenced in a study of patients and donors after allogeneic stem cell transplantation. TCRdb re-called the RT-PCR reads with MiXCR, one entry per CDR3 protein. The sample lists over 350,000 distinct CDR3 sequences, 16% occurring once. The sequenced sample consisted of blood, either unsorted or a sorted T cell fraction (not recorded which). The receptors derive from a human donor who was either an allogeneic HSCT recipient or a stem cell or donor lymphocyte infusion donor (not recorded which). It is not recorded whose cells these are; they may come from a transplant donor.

The CDR3 DNA sequence: TGTGCCAGCAGTCGGGCCCAGGGTACAGATACGCAGTATTTT. As protein: CASSRAQGTDTQYF. V usage is TRBV6-1 and J usage is TRBJ2-3, with a possible D match to TRBD1 (5 bases). Trimming removed 5 bases from V and 3 bases from J, with 12 bases in between. The CDR3 spans 14 residues. Germline V gene sequence: CDR1 MNHNS, CDR2 SASEGT.

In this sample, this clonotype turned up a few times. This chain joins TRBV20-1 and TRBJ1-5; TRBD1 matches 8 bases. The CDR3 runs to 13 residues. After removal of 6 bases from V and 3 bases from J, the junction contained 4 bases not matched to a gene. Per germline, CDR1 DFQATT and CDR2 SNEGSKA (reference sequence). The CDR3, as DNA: TGCAGTGCAGGACAGGGAGCCAATCAGCCCCAGCATTTT. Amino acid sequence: CSAGQGANQPQHF.

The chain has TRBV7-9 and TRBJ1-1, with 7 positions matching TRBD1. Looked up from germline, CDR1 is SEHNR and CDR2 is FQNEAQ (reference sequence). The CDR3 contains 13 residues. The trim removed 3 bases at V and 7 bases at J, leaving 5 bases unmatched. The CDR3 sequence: CASSFRGGNEAFF. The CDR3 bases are TGTGCCAGCAGCTTCAGAGGGGGCAATGAAGCTTTCTTT.

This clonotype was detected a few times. The CDR3 region has the DNA TGTGCCAGCAGGCCCACAGGGTTCGGGGAGCTGTTTTTT. This encodes CASRPTGFGELFF. The chain combines TRBV6-2 or TRBV6-3 with TRBJ2-2; maybe TRBD1 (6 bases). Germline CDR1 is MNHEY and CDR2 is SVGEGT. The length of the CDR3 is 13 residues. V was pared by 6 bases and J by 7 bases, with 12 bases between.

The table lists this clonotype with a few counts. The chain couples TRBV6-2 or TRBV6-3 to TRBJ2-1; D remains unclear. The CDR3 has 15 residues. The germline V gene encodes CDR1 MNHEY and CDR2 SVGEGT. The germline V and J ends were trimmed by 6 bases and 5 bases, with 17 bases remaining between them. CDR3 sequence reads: CASRYDTQTHNEQFF. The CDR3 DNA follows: TGTGCCAGCAGGTACGACACCCAGACCCACAATGAGCAGTTCTTC.

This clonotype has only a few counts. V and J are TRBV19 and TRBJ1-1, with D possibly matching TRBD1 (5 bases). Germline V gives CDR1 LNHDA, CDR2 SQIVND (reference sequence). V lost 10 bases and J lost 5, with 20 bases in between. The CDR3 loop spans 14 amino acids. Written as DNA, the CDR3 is TGTGCCACCTCTAGGGGAGGGGTTCGGACTGAAGCTTTCTTT. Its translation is CATSRGGVRTEAFF.

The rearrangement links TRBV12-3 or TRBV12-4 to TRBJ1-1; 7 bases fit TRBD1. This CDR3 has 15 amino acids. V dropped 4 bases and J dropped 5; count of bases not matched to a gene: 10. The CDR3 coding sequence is TGTGCCAGCAGTTCATCTTACAGGGGATGGACTGAAGCTTTCTTT. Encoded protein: CASSSSYRGWTEAFF.

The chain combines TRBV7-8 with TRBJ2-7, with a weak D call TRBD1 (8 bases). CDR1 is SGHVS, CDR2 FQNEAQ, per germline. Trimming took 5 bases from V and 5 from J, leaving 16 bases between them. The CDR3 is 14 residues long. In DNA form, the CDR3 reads TGTGCCAGCAGCCACCGACAGGGGAGGGACGAGCAGTACTTC. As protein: CASSHRQGRDEQYF.

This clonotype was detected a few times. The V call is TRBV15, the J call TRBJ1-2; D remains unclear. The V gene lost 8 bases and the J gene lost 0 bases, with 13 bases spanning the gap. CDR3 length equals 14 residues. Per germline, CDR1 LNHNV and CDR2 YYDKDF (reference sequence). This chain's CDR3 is CATSVRPANYGYTF. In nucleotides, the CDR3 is TGTGCCACCTCGGTTCGCCCAGCTAACTATGGCTACACCTTC.

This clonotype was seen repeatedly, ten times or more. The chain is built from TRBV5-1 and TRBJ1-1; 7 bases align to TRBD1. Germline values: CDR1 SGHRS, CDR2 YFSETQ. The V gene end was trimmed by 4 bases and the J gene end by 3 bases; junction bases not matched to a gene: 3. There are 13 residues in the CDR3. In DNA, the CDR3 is TGCGCCAGCAGCCAAACAGGGGACACTGAAGCTTTCTTT. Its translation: CASSQTGDTEAFF.

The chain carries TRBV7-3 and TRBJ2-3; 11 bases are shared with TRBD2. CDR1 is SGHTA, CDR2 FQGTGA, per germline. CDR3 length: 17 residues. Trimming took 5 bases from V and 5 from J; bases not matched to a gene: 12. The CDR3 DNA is TGTGCCAGCAGCCCACAAGCTGGACTAGCGGGTCGAGATACGCAGTATTTT. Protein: CASSPQAGLAGRDTQYF.

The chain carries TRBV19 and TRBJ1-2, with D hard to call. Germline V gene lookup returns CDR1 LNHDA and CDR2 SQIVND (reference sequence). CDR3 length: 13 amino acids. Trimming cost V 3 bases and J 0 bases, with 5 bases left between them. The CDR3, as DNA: TGTGCCAGTAGTATTGCCACTAACTATGGCTACACCTTC. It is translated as CASSIATNYGYTF. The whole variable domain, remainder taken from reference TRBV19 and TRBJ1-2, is DGGITQSPKYLFRKEGQNVTLSCEQNLNHDAMYWYRQDPGQGLRLIYYSQIVNDFQKGDIAEGYSVSREKKESFPLTVTSAQKNPTAFYLCASSIATNYGYTFGSGTRLTVV.

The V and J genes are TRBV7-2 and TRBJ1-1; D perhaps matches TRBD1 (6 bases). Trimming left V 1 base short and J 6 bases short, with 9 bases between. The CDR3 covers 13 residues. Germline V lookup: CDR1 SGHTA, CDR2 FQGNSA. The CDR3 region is CASSLVYRAEAFF. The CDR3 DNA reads TGTGCCAGCAGCTTAGTGTACAGGGCTGAAGCTTTCTTT.

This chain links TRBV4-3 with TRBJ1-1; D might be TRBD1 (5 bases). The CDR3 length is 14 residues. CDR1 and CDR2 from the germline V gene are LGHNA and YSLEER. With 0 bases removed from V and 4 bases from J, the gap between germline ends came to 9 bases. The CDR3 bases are TGCGCCAGCAGCCAAGACAGGGTGAGCACTGAAGCTTTCTTT. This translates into CASSQDRVSTEAFF.

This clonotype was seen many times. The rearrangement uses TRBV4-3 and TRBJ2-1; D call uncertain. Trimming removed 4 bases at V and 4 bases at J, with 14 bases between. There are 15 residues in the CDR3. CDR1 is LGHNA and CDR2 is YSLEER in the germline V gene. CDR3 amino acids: CASSLDGLQYNEQFF. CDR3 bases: TGCGCCAGCAGCCTCGACGGTCTACAGTACAATGAGCAGTTCTTC.

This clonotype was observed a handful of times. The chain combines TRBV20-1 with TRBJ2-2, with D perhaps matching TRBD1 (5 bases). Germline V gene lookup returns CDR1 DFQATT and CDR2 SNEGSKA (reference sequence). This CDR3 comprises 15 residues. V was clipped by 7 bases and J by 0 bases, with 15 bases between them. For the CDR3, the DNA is TGCAGTGTACCCCAGGGCGCATCGAACACCGGGGAGCTGTTTTTT. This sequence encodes CSVPQGASNTGELFF.

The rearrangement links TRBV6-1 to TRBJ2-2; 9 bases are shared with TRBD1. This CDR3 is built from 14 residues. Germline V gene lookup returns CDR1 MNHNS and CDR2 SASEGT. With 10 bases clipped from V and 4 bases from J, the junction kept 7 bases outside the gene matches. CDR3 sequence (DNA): TGTGCCACCCGGACAGGGGTGGGCACCGGGGAGCTGTTTTTT. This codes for CATRTGVGTGELFF.

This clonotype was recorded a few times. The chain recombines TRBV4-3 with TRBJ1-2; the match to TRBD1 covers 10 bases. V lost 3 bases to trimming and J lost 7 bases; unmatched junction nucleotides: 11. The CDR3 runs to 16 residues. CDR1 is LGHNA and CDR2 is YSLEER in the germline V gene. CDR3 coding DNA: TGCGCCAGCAGCCATGAGCCGGGACAGGGGTCCTCTGGCTACACCTTC. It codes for CASSHEPGQGSSGYTF.

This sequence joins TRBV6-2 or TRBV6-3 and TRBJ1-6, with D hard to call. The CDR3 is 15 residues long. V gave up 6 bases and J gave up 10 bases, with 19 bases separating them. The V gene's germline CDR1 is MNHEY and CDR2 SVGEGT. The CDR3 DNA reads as TGTGCCAGCAGCCGCGACCAGAGCATAAAATCACCCCTCCACTTT. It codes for CASSRDQSIKSPLHF.

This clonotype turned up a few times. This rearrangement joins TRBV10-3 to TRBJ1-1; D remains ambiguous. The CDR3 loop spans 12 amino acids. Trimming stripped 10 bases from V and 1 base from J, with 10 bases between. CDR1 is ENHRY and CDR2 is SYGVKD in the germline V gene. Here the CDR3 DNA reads TGTGCCACTGAGGCGGAGAACACTGAAGCTTTCTTT. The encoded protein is CATEAENTEAFF.

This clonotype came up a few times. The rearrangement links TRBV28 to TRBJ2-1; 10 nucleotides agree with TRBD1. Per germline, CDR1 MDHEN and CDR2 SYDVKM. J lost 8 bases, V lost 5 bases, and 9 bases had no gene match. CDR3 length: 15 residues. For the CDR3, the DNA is TGTGCCAGCAGTCCTGGGACAGGGGCCGCGGATGAGCAGTTCTTC. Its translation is CASSPGTGAADEQFF. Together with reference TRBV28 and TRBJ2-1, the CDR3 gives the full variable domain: DVKVTQSSRYLVKRTGEKVFLECVQDMDHENMFWYRQDPGLGLRLIYFSYDVKMKEKGDIPEGYSVSREKKERFSLILESASTNQTSMYLCASSPGTGAADEQFFGPGTRLTVL.

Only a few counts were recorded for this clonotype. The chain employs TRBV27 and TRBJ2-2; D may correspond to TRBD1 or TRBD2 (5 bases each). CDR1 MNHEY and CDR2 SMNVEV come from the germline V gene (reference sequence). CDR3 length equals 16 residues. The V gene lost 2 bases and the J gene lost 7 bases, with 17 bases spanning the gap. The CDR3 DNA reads TGTGCCAGCAGTTTAATGAGGACTTGGGACCGCGGGGAGCTGTTTTTT. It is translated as CASSLMRTWDRGELFF.

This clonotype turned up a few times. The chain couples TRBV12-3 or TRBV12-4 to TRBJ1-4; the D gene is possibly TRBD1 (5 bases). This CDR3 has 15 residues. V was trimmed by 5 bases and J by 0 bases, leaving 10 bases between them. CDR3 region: CASSHRGTTNEKLFF. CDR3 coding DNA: TGTGCCAGCAGTCACCGGGGGACAACTAATGAAAAACTGTTTTTT.

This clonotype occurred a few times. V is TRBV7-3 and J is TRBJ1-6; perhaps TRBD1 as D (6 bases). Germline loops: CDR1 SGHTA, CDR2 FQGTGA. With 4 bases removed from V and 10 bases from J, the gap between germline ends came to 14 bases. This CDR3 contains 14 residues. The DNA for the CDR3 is TGTGCCAGCAGCTCAACAGGGTTAGGATCACCCCTCCACTTT. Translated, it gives CASSSTGLGSPLHF.

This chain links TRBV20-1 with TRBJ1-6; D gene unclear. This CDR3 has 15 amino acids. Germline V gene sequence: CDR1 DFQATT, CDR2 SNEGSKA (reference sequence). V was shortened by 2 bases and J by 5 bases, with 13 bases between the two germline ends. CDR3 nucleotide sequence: TGCAGTGCTAGATCGGGTTCACTTAATAATTCACCCCTCCACTTT. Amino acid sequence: CSARSGSLNNSPLHF.

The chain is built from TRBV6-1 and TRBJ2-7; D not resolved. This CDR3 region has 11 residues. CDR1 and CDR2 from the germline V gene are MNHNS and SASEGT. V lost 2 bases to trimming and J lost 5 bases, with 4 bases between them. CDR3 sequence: CASSENNEQYF. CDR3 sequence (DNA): TGTGCCAGCAGTGAAAACAACGAGCAGTACTTC.

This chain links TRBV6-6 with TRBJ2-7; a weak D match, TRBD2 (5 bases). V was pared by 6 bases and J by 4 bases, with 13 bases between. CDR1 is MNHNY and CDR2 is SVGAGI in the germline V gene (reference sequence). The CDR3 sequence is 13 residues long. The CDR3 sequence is CASSRTWEYEQYF. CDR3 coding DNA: TGTGCCAGCAGCCGTACTTGGGAGTACGAGCAGTACTTC.

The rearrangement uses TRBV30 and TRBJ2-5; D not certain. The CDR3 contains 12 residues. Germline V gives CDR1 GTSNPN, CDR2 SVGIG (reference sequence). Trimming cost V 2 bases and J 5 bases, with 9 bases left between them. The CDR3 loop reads CAWSWSYETQYF. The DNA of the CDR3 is TGTGCCTGGAGTTGGAGCTATGAGACCCAGTACTTC.

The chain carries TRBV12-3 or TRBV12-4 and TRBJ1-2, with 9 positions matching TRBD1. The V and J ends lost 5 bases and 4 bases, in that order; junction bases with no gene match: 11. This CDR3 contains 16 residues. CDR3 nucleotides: TGTGCCAGCAGTCCACTACGGGACAGGGCGGCCTATGGCTACACCTTC. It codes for CASSPLRDRAAYGYTF.